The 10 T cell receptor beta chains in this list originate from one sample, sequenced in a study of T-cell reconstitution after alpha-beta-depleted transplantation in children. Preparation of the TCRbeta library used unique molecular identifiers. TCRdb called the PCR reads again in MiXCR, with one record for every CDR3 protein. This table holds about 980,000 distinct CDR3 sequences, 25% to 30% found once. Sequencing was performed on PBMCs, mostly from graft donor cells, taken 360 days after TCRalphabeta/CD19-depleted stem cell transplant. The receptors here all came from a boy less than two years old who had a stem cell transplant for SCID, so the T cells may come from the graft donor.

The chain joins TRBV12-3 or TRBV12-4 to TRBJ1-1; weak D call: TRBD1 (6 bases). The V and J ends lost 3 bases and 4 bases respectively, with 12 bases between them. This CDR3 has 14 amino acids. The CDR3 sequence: CASSFSLGGTEAFF. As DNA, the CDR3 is TGTGCCAGCAGTTTTTCGCTAGGGGGCACTGAAGCTTTCTTT.

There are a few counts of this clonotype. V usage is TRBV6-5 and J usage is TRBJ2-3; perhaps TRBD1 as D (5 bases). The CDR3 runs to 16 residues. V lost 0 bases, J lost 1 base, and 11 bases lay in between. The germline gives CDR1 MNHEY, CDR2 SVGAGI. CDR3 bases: TGTGCCAGCAGTTACTCGACTCAGGGCCGCACAGATACGCAGTATTTT. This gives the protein CASSYSTQGRTDTQYF.

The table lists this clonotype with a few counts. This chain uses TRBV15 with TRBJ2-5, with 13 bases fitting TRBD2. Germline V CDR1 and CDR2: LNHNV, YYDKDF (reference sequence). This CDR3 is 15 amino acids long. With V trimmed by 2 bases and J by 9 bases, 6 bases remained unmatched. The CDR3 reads CATSRLIGTSGAQYF. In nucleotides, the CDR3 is TGTGCCACCAGCAGACTAATCGGGACTAGCGGGGCCCAGTACTTC.

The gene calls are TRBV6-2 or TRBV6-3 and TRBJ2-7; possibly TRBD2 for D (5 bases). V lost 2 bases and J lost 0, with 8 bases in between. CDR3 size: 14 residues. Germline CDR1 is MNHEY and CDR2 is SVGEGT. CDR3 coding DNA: TGTGCCAGCAGTTACATGGGGAGCTCCTACGAGCAGTACTTC. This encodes CASSYMGSSYEQYF.

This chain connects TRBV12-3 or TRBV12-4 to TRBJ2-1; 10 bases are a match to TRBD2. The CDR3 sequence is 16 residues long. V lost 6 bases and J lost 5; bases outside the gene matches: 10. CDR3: CASSLNLAGADNEQFF. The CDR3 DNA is TGTGCCAGCAGCCTCAATCTAGCGGGGGCCGACAATGAGCAGTTCTTC.

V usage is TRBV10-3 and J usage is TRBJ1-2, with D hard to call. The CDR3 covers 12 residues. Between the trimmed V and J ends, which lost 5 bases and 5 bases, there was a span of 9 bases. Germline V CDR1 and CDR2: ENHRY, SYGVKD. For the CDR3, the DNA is TGTGCCATCAGTCCGGACGGTTATGGCTACACCTTC. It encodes CAISPDGYGYTF.

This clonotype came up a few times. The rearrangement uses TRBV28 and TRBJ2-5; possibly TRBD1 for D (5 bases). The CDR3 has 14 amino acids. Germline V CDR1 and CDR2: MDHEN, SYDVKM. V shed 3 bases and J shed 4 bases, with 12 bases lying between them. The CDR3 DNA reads TGTGCCAGCAGTTTTTCCAGGGCAATAGAGACCCAGTACTTC. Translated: CASSFSRAIETQYF.

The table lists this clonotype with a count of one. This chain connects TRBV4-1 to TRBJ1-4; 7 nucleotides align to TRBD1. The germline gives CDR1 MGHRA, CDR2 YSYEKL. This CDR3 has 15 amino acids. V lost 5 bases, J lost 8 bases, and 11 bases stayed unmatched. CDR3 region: CASSFQTGLNEKLFF. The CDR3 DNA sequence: TGCGCCAGCAGCTTCCAGACAGGGTTAAACGAAAAACTGTTTTTT.

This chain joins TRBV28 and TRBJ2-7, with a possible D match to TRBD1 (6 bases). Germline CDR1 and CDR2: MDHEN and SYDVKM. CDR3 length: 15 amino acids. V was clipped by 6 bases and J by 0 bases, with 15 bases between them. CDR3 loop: CASSLASTGSYEQYF. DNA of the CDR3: TGTGCCAGCAGCTTAGCATCGACAGGCTCCTACGAGCAGTACTTC. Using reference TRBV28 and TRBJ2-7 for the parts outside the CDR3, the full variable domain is DVKVTQSSRYLVKRTGEKVFLECVQDMDHENMFWYRQDPGLGLRLIYFSYDVKMKEKGDIPEGYSVSREKKERFSLILESASTNQTSMYLCASSLASTGSYEQYFGPGTRLTVT.

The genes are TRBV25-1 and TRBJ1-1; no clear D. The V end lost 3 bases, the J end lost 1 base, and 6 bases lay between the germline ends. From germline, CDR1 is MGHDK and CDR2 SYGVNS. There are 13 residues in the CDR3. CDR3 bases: TGTGCCAGCAGTGATTTCAAGAACACTGAAGCTTTCTTT. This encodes CASSDFKNTEAFF.